This T cell receptor beta chain was recorded in a study of memory CD4+ T cells and cytomegalovirus serostatus. Comment on this clone: Its antigen is not identified.

Repertoires were generated with immunoSEQ multiplex PCR, while TCRdb's copy carries only in-frame clones and drops some. The table shows tens of thousands of clones, with 80% to 90% occurring only once. Germline loops: CDR1 MNHEY, CDR2 SVGAGI. This CDR3 has 16 amino acids. V was shortened by 0 bases and J by 6 bases, with 16 bases between the two germline ends. Notes on the study in general: CD4+ memory repertoires contained about two fifths of the roughly 160 reported CMV TCRbeta sequences. CMV serostatus prediction reached median AUC approximately 0.96, or 0.89 with US-trained model.

Single viable CD3+CD4+CD8-CD45RO+ cells were sorted as the memory CD4+ T cells. The material sequenced was memory CD4+ T cells from blood. The sequence came from an adult in good health and CMV-seropositive. The chain carries TRBV6-5 and TRBJ2-3; D tentatively fits TRBD1 or TRBD2 (5 bases each). The CDR3: CASSYSLAFEGDTQYF. As DNA, the CDR3 is TGTGCCAGCAGTTACTCGCTAGCCTTCGAGGGGGATACGCAGTATTTT.